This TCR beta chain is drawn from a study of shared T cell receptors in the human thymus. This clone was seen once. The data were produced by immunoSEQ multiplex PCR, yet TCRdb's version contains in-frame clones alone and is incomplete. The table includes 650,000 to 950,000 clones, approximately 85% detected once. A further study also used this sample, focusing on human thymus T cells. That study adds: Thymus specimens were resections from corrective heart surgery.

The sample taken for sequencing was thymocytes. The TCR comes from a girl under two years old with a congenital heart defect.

The CDR3 DNA sequence: TGTGCCAGCTCGGAACAGGGTTACGAGCAGTACTTC. This sequence encodes CASSEQGYEQYF. The J gene is TRBJ2-7, the V gene TRBV18; maybe TRBD1 (6 bases). V was pared by 6 bases and J by 4 bases, with 10 bases between. CDR3 length: 12 residues. Germline CDR1 is KGHSH and CDR2 is LQKENI.